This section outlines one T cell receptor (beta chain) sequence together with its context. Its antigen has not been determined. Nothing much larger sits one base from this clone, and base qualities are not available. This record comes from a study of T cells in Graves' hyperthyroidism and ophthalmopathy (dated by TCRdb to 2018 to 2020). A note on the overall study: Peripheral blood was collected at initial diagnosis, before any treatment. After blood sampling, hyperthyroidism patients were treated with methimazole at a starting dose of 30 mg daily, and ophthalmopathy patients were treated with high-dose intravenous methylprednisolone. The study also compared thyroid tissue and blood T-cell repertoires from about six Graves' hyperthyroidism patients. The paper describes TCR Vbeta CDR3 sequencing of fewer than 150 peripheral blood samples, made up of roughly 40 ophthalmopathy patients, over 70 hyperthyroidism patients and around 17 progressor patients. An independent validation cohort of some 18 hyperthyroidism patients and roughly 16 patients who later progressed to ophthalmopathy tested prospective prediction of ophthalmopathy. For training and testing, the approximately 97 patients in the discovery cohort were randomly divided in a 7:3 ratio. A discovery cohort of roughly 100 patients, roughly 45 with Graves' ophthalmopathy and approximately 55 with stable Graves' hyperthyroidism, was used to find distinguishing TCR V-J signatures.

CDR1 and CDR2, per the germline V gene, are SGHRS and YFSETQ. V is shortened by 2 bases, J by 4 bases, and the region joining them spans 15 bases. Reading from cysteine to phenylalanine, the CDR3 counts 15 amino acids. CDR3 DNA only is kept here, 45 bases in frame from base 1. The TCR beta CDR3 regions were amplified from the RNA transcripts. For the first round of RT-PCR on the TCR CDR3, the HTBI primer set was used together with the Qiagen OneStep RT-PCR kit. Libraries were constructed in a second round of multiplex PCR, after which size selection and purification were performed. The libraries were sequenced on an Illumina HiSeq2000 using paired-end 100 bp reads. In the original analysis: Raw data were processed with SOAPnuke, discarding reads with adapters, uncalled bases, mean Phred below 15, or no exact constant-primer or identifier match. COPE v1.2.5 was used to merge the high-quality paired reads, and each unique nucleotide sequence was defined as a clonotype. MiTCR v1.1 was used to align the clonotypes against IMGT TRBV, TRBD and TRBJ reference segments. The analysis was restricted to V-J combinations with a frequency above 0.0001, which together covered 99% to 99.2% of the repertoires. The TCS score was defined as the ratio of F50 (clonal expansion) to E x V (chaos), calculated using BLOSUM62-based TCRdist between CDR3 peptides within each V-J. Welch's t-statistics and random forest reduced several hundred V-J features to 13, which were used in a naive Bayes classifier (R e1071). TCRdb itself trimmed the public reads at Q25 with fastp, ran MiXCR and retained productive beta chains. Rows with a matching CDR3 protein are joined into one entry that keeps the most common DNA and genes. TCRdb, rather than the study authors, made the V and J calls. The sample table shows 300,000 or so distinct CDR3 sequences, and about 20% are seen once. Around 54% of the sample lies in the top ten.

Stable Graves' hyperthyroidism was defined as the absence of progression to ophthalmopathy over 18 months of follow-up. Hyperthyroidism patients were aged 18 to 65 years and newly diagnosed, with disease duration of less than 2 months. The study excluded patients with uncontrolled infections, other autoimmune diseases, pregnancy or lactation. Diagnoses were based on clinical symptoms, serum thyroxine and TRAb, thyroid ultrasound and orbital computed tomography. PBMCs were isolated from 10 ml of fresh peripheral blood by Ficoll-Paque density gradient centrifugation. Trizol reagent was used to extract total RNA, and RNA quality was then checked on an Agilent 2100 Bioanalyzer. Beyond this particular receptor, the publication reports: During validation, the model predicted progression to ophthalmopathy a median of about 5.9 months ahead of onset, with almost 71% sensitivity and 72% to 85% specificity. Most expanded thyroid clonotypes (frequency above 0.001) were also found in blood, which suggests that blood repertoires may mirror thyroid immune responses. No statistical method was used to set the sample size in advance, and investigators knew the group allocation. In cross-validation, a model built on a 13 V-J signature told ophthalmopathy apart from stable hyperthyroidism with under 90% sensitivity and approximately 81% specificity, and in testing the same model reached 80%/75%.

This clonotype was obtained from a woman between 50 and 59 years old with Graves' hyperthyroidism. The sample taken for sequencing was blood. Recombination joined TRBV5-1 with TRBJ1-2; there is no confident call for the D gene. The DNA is TGCGCCAGCAGCTTCGGAGCCGGAAATGCCTATGGCTACACCTTC. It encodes CASSFGAGNAYGYTF.